The 29 T cell receptor beta chains below all came from one sample that was sequenced in a study of T cell repertoires in cytomegalovirus infection. In TCRdb, the reads were re-called with MiXCR into one record per CDR3 protein. The table shows some 300,000 distinct CDR3 sequences, with about 8.8% occurring only once. The sample was PBMCs. The source of these receptors is a human donor in good health (CMV status not recorded). Some clones in this sample may be carry-over from other donors' samples.

This clonotype occurred many times. The chain is built from TRBV28 and TRBJ1-1; 12 bases align to TRBD1. The V gene end was trimmed by 6 bases and the J gene end by 2 bases; junction bases not matched to a gene: 10. Per the germline V gene, CDR1 is MDHEN and CDR2 is SYDVKM. The CDR3 totals 17 residues. CDR3 in DNA: TGTGCCAGCAGCACTACGGGACAGGGGGCGTATAACACTGAAGCTTTCTTT. Translated, it gives CASSTTGQGAYNTEAFF.

CDR3 DNA: TGTGCCAGCAGTTACTCGCGGGGACAGATCCAAGAGACCCAGTACTTC. Translating it yields CASSYSRGQIQETQYF. V usage is TRBV6-2 or TRBV6-3 and J usage is TRBJ2-5; a possible D gene is TRBD1 (7 bases). Trimming took 0 bases from V and 1 from J, leaving 12 bases between them. The germline V gene encodes CDR1 MNHEY and CDR2 SVGEGT. The length of the CDR3 is 16 residues.

This clonotype was found many times. V is TRBV29-1 and J is TRBJ1-4; D gene ambiguous. The length of the CDR3 is 12 residues. V lost 3 bases and J 3 bases, leaving 5 bases between the germline ends. Germline V gene sequence: CDR1 SQVTM, CDR2 ANQGSEA. The CDR3 nucleotides read TGCAGCGTTGAGGAGCCTAATGAAAAACTGTTTTTT. It yields the protein CSVEEPNEKLFF.

This clonotype came up many times. The chain combines TRBV28 with TRBJ2-5; perhaps TRBD1 as D (6 bases). CDR3 length equals 18 residues. The V and J ends lost 3 bases and 1 base respectively, with 21 bases between them. Germline values: CDR1 MDHEN, CDR2 SYDVKM. CDR3 sequence: CASSLRPSAGVVQETQYF. In DNA form, the CDR3 reads TGTGCCAGCAGTTTGAGACCTAGTGCAGGGGTTGTCCAAGAGACCCAGTACTTC.

This clonotype was picked up a small number of times. The chain joins TRBV20-1 to TRBJ1-6; D call uncertain. CDR3 size: 14 residues. Germline assignment: CDR1 DFQATT and CDR2 SNEGSKA (reference sequence). The ends were cut back, 4 bases at V and 7 bases at J, with 14 bases in the middle. DNA of the CDR3: TGCAGTGCTACCACAGTAGACTCCAATTCACCCCTCCACTTT. It codes for CSATTVDSNSPLHF.

Many counts were recorded for this clonotype. V usage is TRBV7-2 and J usage is TRBJ1-1; 7 bases line up with TRBD1. Trimming at V came to 1 base and at J to 7 bases, leaving 6 bases not matched to a gene. The CDR3 runs to 14 residues. CDR1 and CDR2 (germline): SGHTA, FQGNSA. CDR3 loop: CASSLVKGGGEAFF. CDR3 DNA sequence: TGTGCCAGCAGCTTAGTAAAAGGGGGCGGTGAAGCTTTCTTT.

The chain employs TRBV2 and TRBJ1-1; D may be TRBD1 (5 bases). V lost 5 bases to trimming and J lost 4 bases, with 14 bases between them. Germline V CDR1 and CDR2: SNHLY, FYNNEI. The CDR3 spans 14 residues. The CDR3 here is CASSYSGGVTEAFF. CDR3 nucleotides: TGTGCCAGCAGTTATTCGGGGGGAGTCACTGAAGCTTTCTTT. Combining the CDR3 with reference TRBV2 and TRBJ1-1 gives the whole variable domain EPEVTQTPSHQVTQMGQEVILRCVPISNHLYFYWYRQILGQKVEFLVSFYNNEISEKSEIFDDQFSVERPDGSNFTLKIRSTKLEDSAMYFCASSYSGGVTEAFFGQGTRLTVV.

This clonotype appeared many times. The chain links TRBV7-2 to TRBJ1-6; D is ambiguous. V lost 5 bases to trimming and J lost 0 bases, with 17 bases between them. This CDR3 has 18 amino acids. Germline V CDR1 and CDR2: SGHTA, FQGNSA. The chain's CDR3 is CASSRPPGFNSYNSPLHF. CDR3 bases: TGTGCCAGCAGCCGACCTCCCGGTTTCAACTCCTATAATTCACCCCTCCACTTT.

The chain links TRBV25-1 to TRBJ2-2, with D possibly being TRBD1 or TRBD2 (5 bases each). This CDR3 spans 12 amino acids. V lost 1 base to trimming and J lost 8 bases, with 5 bases between them. Germline V gene data show CDR1 as MGHDK and CDR2 as SYGVNS. The CDR3 coding sequence is TGTGCCAGCAGTGAATGGGGGGGGGAGCTGTTTTTT. Its protein is CASSEWGGELFF.

This clonotype was recorded at least ten times. The rearrangement links TRBV7-8 to TRBJ2-2; the D call may be TRBD1 or TRBD2 (5 bases each). V lost 5 bases to trimming and J lost 4 bases, with 17 bases between them. This CDR3 contains 16 residues. Germline-derived CDR1 and CDR2 are SGHVS and FQNEAQ. In nucleotides, the CDR3 is TGTGCCAGCAGCCCCCAGCCCCCCGGGGCCACCGGGGAGCTGTTTTTT. Translation: CASSPQPPGATGELFF.

In its sample, this clonotype was seen a few times. The CDR3 loop reads CASKRGGWAEQFF. The CDR3 DNA reads TGTGCCAGCAAGCGGGGGGGCTGGGCTGAGCAGTTCTTC. The chain joins TRBV27 to TRBJ2-1; 10 bases agree with TRBD2. Germline assignment: CDR1 MNHEY and CDR2 SMNVEV (reference sequence). V was pared by 7 bases and J by 9 bases, with 6 bases of the junction left unmatched. The CDR3 length is 13 residues.

This clonotype was picked up many times. J is TRBJ2-7 and V is TRBV7-2, with TRBD2 as a possible D gene (6 bases). V was clipped by 1 base and J by 3 bases, with 16 bases between them. This CDR3 is built from 16 residues. CDR1 SGHTA and CDR2 FQGNSA come from the germline V gene. CDR3 in DNA: TGTGCCAGCAGCTTAGAGAGAGGACGGGGGATCTACGAGCAGTACGTC. Amino acids: CASSLERGRGIYEQYV.

This clonotype has at least ten counts. The V gene is TRBV12-3 or TRBV12-4, the J gene TRBJ1-5; a possible D gene is TRBD1 (6 bases). CDR3 length equals 14 residues. Between the trimmed V and J ends, which lost 3 bases and 7 bases, there was a span of 13 bases. CDR3 sequence: CASSLGRGGQPQHF. CDR3 DNA sequence: TGTGCCAGCAGTTTGGGCAGGGGCGGCCAGCCCCAGCATTTT.

This clonotype was counted many times. This chain uses TRBV12-3 or TRBV12-4 with TRBJ2-7; 8 nucleotides line up with TRBD1. V lost 5 bases and J lost 3; bases outside the gene matches: 6. The CDR3 covers 14 residues. The CDR3 loop reads CASSAGQGGYEQYV. The CDR3 DNA reads TGTGCCAGCAGTGCTGGACAGGGAGGCTACGAGCAGTACGTC.

The chain combines TRBV12-3 or TRBV12-4 with TRBJ1-4; tentative D call: TRBD1 (5 bases). Trimming took off 1 base at V and 5 bases at J, with 11 bases between the two ends. CDR3 length equals 15 residues. CDR3: CASSLDRGRNEKLFF. CDR3 in DNA: TGTGCCAGCAGTTTAGATCGGGGGAGGAATGAAAAACTGTTTTTT.

This clonotype appeared many times. The chain's CDR3 is CAIRSSGGTDTQYF. The CDR3 DNA follows: TGTGCCATCAGATCTAGCGGGGGGACAGATACGCAGTATTTT. The V gene is TRBV10-3, the J gene TRBJ2-3, with 11 bases aligning to TRBD2. J was trimmed by 3 bases and V by 6 bases; bases with no gene match: 2. The CDR3 contains 14 residues. Germline V gives CDR1 ENHRY, CDR2 SYGVKD.

This clonotype was found a few times. The J gene is TRBJ1-1, the V gene TRBV7-9; TRBD1 might be the D (5 bases). Trimming cost V 8 bases and J 1 base, with 14 bases left between them. This CDR3 has 14 amino acids. Germline V gene data show CDR1 as SEHNR and CDR2 as FQNEAQ (reference sequence). CDR3 bases: TGTGCCAGCGACCGTCTGGGGGGGAACACTGAAGCTTTCTTT. The encoded protein is CASDRLGGNTEAFF.

This clonotype was found many times. J is TRBJ2-7 and V is TRBV12-3 or TRBV12-4; D is undetermined. The V end was cut by 5 bases, the J end by 6 bases, with 14 bases between. This CDR3 is built from 13 residues. The CDR3 protein is CASSPTRALEQYV. CDR3 nucleotide sequence: TGTGCCAGCAGTCCCACCCGGGCGCTCGAGCAGTACGTC.

This clonotype was seen at least ten times. CDR3 nucleotide sequence: TGTGCCAGCAAATCCGGGACAGGGAATTACAATGAGCAGTTCTTC. The encoded protein is CASKSGTGNYNEQFF. The chain combines TRBV2 with TRBJ2-1; 9 bases line up with TRBD1. The CDR3 consists of 15 residues. The V segment lost 7 bases and the J segment 4 bases; nucleotides outside the gene matches: 8. Germline V gene data show CDR1 as SNHLY and CDR2 as FYNNEI.

This clonotype was seen at least ten times. J is TRBJ1-5 and V is TRBV6-2 or TRBV6-3; perhaps TRBD1 as D (5 bases). V was trimmed by 2 bases and J by 6 bases, leaving 14 bases between them. The CDR3 covers 15 residues. Germline V gene lookup returns CDR1 MNHEY and CDR2 SVGEGT. This CDR3 reads CASSYAGSGSQPQHF. CDR3 nucleotide sequence: TGTGCCAGCAGTTACGCAGGGAGCGGATCTCAGCCCCAGCATTTT.

This clonotype was observed many times. The rearrangement uses TRBV29-1 and TRBJ2-1, with 7 positions matching TRBD1. The CDR3 is made up of 12 amino acids. After removal of 7 bases from V and 7 bases from J, the junction contained 7 bases not matched to a gene. Germline V gene sequence: CDR1 SQVTM, CDR2 ANQGSEA. The CDR3 region is CSDVTGWNEQFF. The DNA for the CDR3 is TGCAGCGACGTGACAGGGTGGAATGAGCAGTTCTTC.

The table lists this clonotype with many counts. V usage is TRBV12-3 or TRBV12-4 and J usage is TRBJ2-1, with D perhaps TRBD1 (6 bases). CDR3 size: 15 residues. The V end lost 6 bases, the J end lost 5 bases, and 17 bases lay between the germline ends. CDR3 in DNA: TGTGCCAGCAGCCGAACCCAGGGGATCCACAATGAGCAGTTCTTC. Residues: CASSRTQGIHNEQFF.

This clonotype was seen only a few times. The chain combines TRBV7-4 with TRBJ2-1, with D unresolved. V dropped 5 bases and J dropped 9 bases, with 11 bases sitting between them. This CDR3 region has 12 residues. Germline V gene data show CDR1 as SGHVT and CDR2 as SQSDAQ. CDR3: CASSPPEPEQFF. Written as DNA, the CDR3 is TGTGCCAGCAGCCCCCCCGAGCCTGAGCAGTTCTTC.

At least ten counts were recorded for this clonotype. The rearrangement joins TRBV6-5 to TRBJ1-2, with 8 bases fitting TRBD1. J was trimmed by 0 bases and V by 0 bases; bases with no gene match: 3. CDR3 size: 16 residues. CDR1 and CDR2 from the germline V gene are MNHEY and SVGAGI. The CDR3, as DNA: TGTGCCAGCAGTTACTCGGTACAGGGGGCTAACTATGGCTACACCTTC. Translating gives CASSYSVQGANYGYTF.

Many counts were recorded for this clonotype. This sequence joins TRBV6-2 or TRBV6-3 and TRBJ2-6; D is uncertain. The CDR3 length is 15 residues. Germline V gene lookup returns CDR1 MNHEY and CDR2 SVGEGT. V was pared by 7 bases and J by 2 bases, with 12 bases between. This chain's CDR3 is CASTDAGAGANVLTF. The CDR3 bases are TGTGCCAGCACCGACGCCGGAGCTGGGGCCAACGTCCTGACTTTC.

This clonotype was counted between two and nine times. This rearrangement joins TRBV6-2 or TRBV6-3 to TRBJ1-1; D is uncertain. Germline CDR1 is MNHEY and CDR2 is SVGEGT. The CDR3 is made up of 10 amino acids. The V and J ends lost 8 bases and 6 bases respectively, with 7 bases between them. CDR3 coding DNA: TGTGCCAGCTCCTCATCTGAAGCTTTCTTT. This gives the protein CASSSSEAFF.

This sequence joins TRBV4-2 and TRBJ2-7, with 9 bases lining up with TRBD2. Germline CDR1 is LGHNA and CDR2 is YNFKEQ. The CDR3 length is 15 residues. Trimming cost V 0 bases and J 3 bases; bases outside gene matches: 3. The CDR3 here is CASSQDSGGSYEQYF. As DNA, the CDR3 is TGTGCCAGCAGCCAAGACAGCGGGGGGAGCTACGAGCAGTACTTC.

This clonotype was observed many times. This sequence joins TRBV7-9 and TRBJ2-1, with 12 bases fitting TRBD1. Germline trimming cut 5 bases from V and 9 bases from J; bases unmatched to any gene: 8. The CDR3 is made up of 15 amino acids. CDR1 SEHNR and CDR2 FQNEAQ come from the germline V gene (reference sequence). The CDR3 region has the DNA TGTGCCAGCAGCCTCCGGGACAGGGGGCAGAGTGAGCAGTTCTTC. Translating gives CASSLRDRGQSEQFF.

This clonotype was seen ten or more times. The V gene is TRBV5-6, the J gene TRBJ1-5; D is undetermined. From germline, CDR1 is SGHDT and CDR2 YYEEEE. The CDR3 totals 14 residues. V gave up 0 bases and J gave up 3 bases, with 7 bases separating them. DNA for the CDR3: TGTGCCAGCAGCTTGGGAGACAACAATCAGCCCCAGCATTTT. Its translation: CASSLGDNNQPQHF.